Listed below are T cell receptor beta chains from one sample, sequenced in a study of CD8 T cells in Susac syndrome. MiXCR, run by TCRdb on the immunoSEQ multiplex PCR reads, gives a single entry per CDR3 protein. Among about 130,000 distinct CDR3 sequences, under 95% were seen once, and the ten largest hold approximately 0.24%. Specimen: CD8+ T cells from PBMCs. All receptors come from a human donor with multiple sclerosis. Both conserved end residues are part of each CDR3. Each record gives: V gene, J gene, D gene, clone size, CDR3 DNA, CDR3 protein. A D gene is named only where the DNA matches it firmly. Rows may omit the clone size; those that give it use once, few, many or a size class.

v_call: TRBV21-1; j_call: TRBJ1-2; d_call: .; clone_size: .; cdr3_nt: TGTGCCAGCAGCAAAAGTCGGGTCTACGGCTACACCTTC; cdr3_aa: CASSKSRVYGYTF
v_call: TRBV6-6; j_call: TRBJ1-5; d_call: .; clone_size: .; cdr3_nt: TGTGCCAGCAGTTACGGCCCAAATTATCAGCCCCAGCATTTT; cdr3_aa: CASSYGPNYQPQHF
v_call: TRBV27; j_call: TRBJ2-7; d_call: .; clone_size: .; cdr3_nt: TGTGCCAGCAGCCCCCGGGTGGCAGGGGACTACGAGCAGTACTTC; cdr3_aa: CASSPRVAGDYEQYF
v_call: TRBV5-6; j_call: TRBJ2-5; d_call: TRBD2; clone_size: .; cdr3_nt: TGTGCCAGCAGGCCGGGACTAGCGTTACCCAGCACCCAGTACTTC; cdr3_aa: CASRPGLALPSTQYF
v_call: TRBV25-1; j_call: TRBJ2-1; d_call: .; clone_size: few; cdr3_nt: TGTGCCAGCAGTGAATTGGGACGCACCTTCTTC; cdr3_aa: CASSELGRTFF
v_call: TRBV24-1; j_call: TRBJ2-1; d_call: .; clone_size: .; cdr3_nt: TGTGCCACGGCGCGTGAATATGAGCAGTTCTTC; cdr3_aa: CATAREYEQFF
v_call: TRBV4-3; j_call: TRBJ2-1; d_call: .; clone_size: .; cdr3_nt: TGCGCCAGCAGCCCTGGACTTGACGGGGGCCAGTACAATGAGCAGTTCTTC; cdr3_aa: CASSPGLDGGQYNEQFF
v_call: TRBV27; j_call: TRBJ1-3; d_call: .; clone_size: .; cdr3_nt: TGTGCCAGCAGTCCCATTCCGACCTTCGGAAACACCATATATTTT; cdr3_aa: CASSPIPTFGNTIYF
v_call: TRBV7-9; j_call: TRBJ2-1; d_call: TRBD2; clone_size: .; cdr3_nt: TGTGCCAGCAGCTCCATAGCGGGAACGAGCTCCTACAATGAGCAGTTCTTC; cdr3_aa: CASSSIAGTSSYNEQFF
v_call: TRBV5-6; j_call: TRBJ2-3; d_call: TRBD2; clone_size: once; cdr3_nt: TGTGCCAGCAGATTTCTCACAGCGGGAGATGGAGATACGCAGTATTTT; cdr3_aa: CASRFLTAGDGDTQYF
v_call: TRBV27; j_call: TRBJ2-7; d_call: .; clone_size: .; cdr3_nt: TGTGCCAGCAGTTTACGGGGCGGGATCTCCTACGAGCAGTACTTC; cdr3_aa: CASSLRGGISYEQYF
v_call: TRBV28; j_call: TRBJ2-1; d_call: .; clone_size: .; cdr3_nt: TGTGCCACCATCCCCCCGGCCCCCAGGGATGAGCAGTTCTTC; cdr3_aa: CATIPPAPRDEQFF
v_call: TRBV28; j_call: TRBJ2-2; d_call: TRBD1; clone_size: .; cdr3_nt: TGTGCCAGCAGTCTTCCGGACAGGTCTGTGTTCGGGGAGCTGTTTTTT; cdr3_aa: CASSLPDRSVFGELFF
v_call: TRBV3-1; j_call: TRBJ2-6; d_call: .; clone_size: .; cdr3_nt: TGTGCCAGCAGCCAAGATTACTCTGGGGCCAACGTCCTGACTTTC; cdr3_aa: CASSQDYSGANVLTF
v_call: TRBV27; j_call: TRBJ2-1; d_call: .; clone_size: .; cdr3_nt: TGTGCCAGCCGCTCCAGCGGGTACAATGAGCAGTTCTTC; cdr3_aa: CASRSSGYNEQFF
v_call: TRBV3-1; j_call: TRBJ2-1; d_call: TRBD1; clone_size: .; cdr3_nt: TGTGCCAGCAGCCAAGTGGGACAGGGTCCGTACATTGAGCAGTTCTTC; cdr3_aa: CASSQVGQGPYIEQFF